These 23 T cell receptor beta chains came from one sample sequenced in a study of T-cell reconstitution after alpha-beta-depleted transplantation in children. Unique molecular identifiers tagged the TCRbeta library. One entry per CDR3 protein results from TCRdb running MiXCR on the PCR reads. The sample consists of approximately 650,000 distinct CDR3 sequences, 13% of them appearing once. Source: PBMCs, taken before TCRalphabeta/CD19-depleted stem cell transplant. The receptor source for this set is a girl aged 2 to 10 with congenital amegakaryocytic thrombocytopenia, due to receive a stem cell transplant.

This clonotype came up many times. CDR3 region: CSAIRTSGIDTQYF. The CDR3 DNA reads as TGCAGTGCTATCAGGACTAGCGGTATTGATACGCAGTATTTT. V usage is TRBV20-1 and J usage is TRBJ2-3; 10 bases agree with TRBD2. The junction had 7 bases not matched to a gene; V was cut back by 4 bases and J by 6 bases. This CDR3 contains 14 residues. The germline gives CDR1 DFQATT, CDR2 SNEGSKA (reference sequence).

Worth noting for this clonotype: A much larger clone sits a single nucleotide away, making a read error possible. This CDR3 is missing its conserved last phenylalanine or tryptophan, likely due to a read error. The chain couples TRBV12-3 or TRBV12-4 to TRBJ2-7, with a possible D match to TRBD1 (5 bases). The CDR3 loop spans 15 amino acids. V was cut by 2 bases and J by 4 bases, with 15 bases left in between. CDR3 bases: TGTGCCAGCAGTTTAAGCAGCAGGGCCAGGTACGAGCAGTACTCC. It codes for CASSLSSRARYEQYS.

The chain uses TRBV20-1 and TRBJ1-6; D ambiguous. CDR1 is DFQATT, CDR2 SNEGSKA, per germline (reference sequence). CDR3 length equals 17 residues. V lost 4 bases and J lost 7, with 23 bases in between. CDR3 in amino acids: CSATLEGRNRLNSPLHF. The CDR3, as DNA: TGCAGTGCTACCCTCGAAGGGCGCAACCGGCTAAATTCACCCCTCCACTTT.

This chain uses TRBV7-2 with TRBJ1-1; TRBD1 matches 8 bases. The CDR3 is 12 amino acids. CDR1 and CDR2 from the germline V gene are SGHTA and FQGNSA. After removal of 10 bases from V and 7 bases from J, the junction contained 8 bases not matched to a gene. The CDR3 coding sequence is TGTGCCACCTCAACAGGGGGGTTTGAAGCTTTCTTT. Its translation is CATSTGGFEAFF.

This clonotype was detected a few times. The chain is built from TRBV29-1 and TRBJ2-7; 9 nucleotides align to TRBD2. The CDR3 contains 15 residues. Unmatched junction bases numbered 11, after V lost 4 bases and J lost 4 bases. The germline gives CDR1 SQVTM, CDR2 ANQGSEA. In DNA form, the CDR3 reads TGCAGCGTTGCCGGTCTAGCGGGATTAGAGTACGAGCAGTACTTC. As protein: CSVAGLAGLEYEQYF.

This clonotype came up a few times. The rearrangement uses TRBV5-1 and TRBJ1-1; D not resolved. CDR3 length: 13 residues. In germline, CDR1 is SGHRS, CDR2 YFSETQ. V dropped 0 bases and J dropped 4 bases, with 7 bases sitting between them. CDR3 nucleotides: TGCGCCAGCAGCTTGGGCAAGGCCACTGAAGCTTTCTTT. This encodes CASSLGKATEAFF.

This clonotype was recorded only once. The V gene is TRBV7-6, the J gene TRBJ2-1; TRBD2 matches at 12 bases. V gave up 4 bases and J gave up 8 bases; unmatched junction bases: 9. Germline lookup yields CDR1 SGHVS and CDR2 FNYEAQ. The CDR3 sequence is 16 residues long. DNA of the CDR3: TGTGCCAGCAGCTACCGGTTGACTAGCGGGAGCCATGAGCAGTTCTTC. Translated, it gives CASSYRLTSGSHEQFF.

The table lists this clonotype with a few counts. The V gene is TRBV7-9, the J gene TRBJ1-3; D ambiguous. V dropped 9 bases and J dropped 0 bases, with 15 bases sitting between them. The germline gives CDR1 SEHNR, CDR2 FQNEAQ (reference sequence). The CDR3 loop spans 15 amino acids. The CDR3 spells CASATDLFSGNTIYF. The CDR3 nucleotides read TGTGCCAGTGCGACGGACTTATTCTCTGGAAACACCATATATTTT.

The chain combines TRBV7-2 with TRBJ2-3; 10 bases are a match to TRBD2. Germline trimming cut 4 bases from V and 9 bases from J; bases unmatched to any gene: 4. This CDR3 has 13 residues. CDR1 SGHTA and CDR2 FQGNSA come from the germline V gene. The CDR3 DNA is TGTGCCAGCAGCTCTAGCGGGAGTCGAACGCAGTATTTT. It specifies CASSSSGSRTQYF.

The chain has TRBV12-3 or TRBV12-4 and TRBJ1-5; D uncertain. Trimming took 6 bases from V and 7 from J, leaving 10 bases between them. The CDR3 is 12 amino acids. CDR3 DNA: TGTGCCAGCAGCACTCGGCAACAGCCCCAGCATTTT. This encodes CASSTRQQPQHF.

This clonotype was recorded many times. This chain connects TRBV5-1 to TRBJ2-3; weak D call: TRBD2 (5 bases). The length of the CDR3 is 15 residues. Trimming removed 2 bases from V and 0 bases from J, with 10 bases in between. CDR1 is SGHRS and CDR2 is YFSETQ in the germline V gene. This CDR3 is CASSFSAGSTDTQYF. As DNA, the CDR3 is TGCGCCAGCAGCTTTTCGGCGGGTAGCACAGATACGCAGTATTTT.

This clonotype appeared many times. The J gene is TRBJ2-3, the V gene TRBV10-3, with 8 bases identical to TRBD1. Germline CDR1 reads ENHRY; CDR2 reads SYGVKD. Losses at the gene ends were 8 bases for V and 2 bases for J; bases not matched to a gene: 6. The CDR3 has 14 residues. The DNA of the CDR3 is TGTGCCATCGGACCTCAGGGGGCCACAGATACGCAGTATTTT. Translating gives CAIGPQGATDTQYF.

The chain couples TRBV20-1 to TRBJ2-1; 10 bases agree with TRBD2. V dropped 5 bases and J dropped 2; count of bases not matched to a gene: 9. The CDR3 totals 16 residues. Germline V CDR1 and CDR2: DFQATT, SNEGSKA (reference sequence). The CDR3 loop is CSAQGKSGRAYNEQFF. CDR3 nucleotide sequence: TGCAGTGCTCAGGGGAAAAGCGGGAGGGCCTACAATGAGCAGTTCTTC.

This clonotype was found many times. The CDR3 sequence: CASSSYRGYGYTF. The CDR3 DNA sequence: TGCGCCAGCAGCTCGTACAGGGGCTATGGCTACACCTTC. The chain joins TRBV5-1 to TRBJ1-2; 7 bases are a match to TRBD1. The J segment lost 4 bases and the V segment lost 3 bases, leaving 3 bases of the junction unmatched. The germline CDR1 and CDR2 sequences are SGHRS and YFSETQ. The CDR3 loop spans 13 amino acids.

This clonotype occurred many times. The J gene is TRBJ1-1, the V gene TRBV4-1, with D hard to call. CDR1 is MGHRA, CDR2 YSYEKL, per germline. Trimming removed 0 bases from V and 1 base from J, with 9 bases in between. CDR3 length: 15 residues. The CDR3 bases are TGCGCCAGCAGCCAAGAGTGGGGAGGGAACACTGAAGCTTTCTTT. Protein product: CASSQEWGGNTEAFF.

Many counts were recorded for this clonotype. The rearrangement uses TRBV7-2 and TRBJ2-5, with D hard to call. Germline V lookup: CDR1 SGHTA, CDR2 FQGNSA. The CDR3 is 15 amino acids. The V end lost 3 bases, the J end lost 2 bases, and 13 bases lay between the germline ends. The DNA for the CDR3 is TGTGCCAGCAGCTTTATACGTGGCGGACAAGAGACCCAGTACTTC. This gives the protein CASSFIRGGQETQYF.

The CDR3: CATHHGSGRPSDTQYF. The CDR3 nucleotides are TGTGCCACACATCATGGTAGCGGGAGGCCCTCAGATACGCAGTATTTT. The chain has TRBV10-3 and TRBJ2-3, with 10 positions matching TRBD2. In germline, CDR1 is ENHRY, CDR2 SYGVKD. After removal of 10 bases from V and 4 bases from J, the junction contained 14 bases not matched to a gene. The CDR3 consists of 16 residues.

The chain links TRBV27 to TRBJ1-1; no definite D call. V was cut by 0 bases and J by 8 bases, with 7 bases left in between. The CDR3 consists of 12 residues. Germline CDR1 is MNHEY and CDR2 is SMNVEV (reference sequence). CDR3 DNA sequence: TGTGCCAGCAGTTTATCGGGCAGAGAAGCTTTCTTT. As protein: CASSLSGREAFF.

The gene calls are TRBV7-8 and TRBJ1-3, with D perhaps TRBD1 (5 bases). This CDR3 spans 15 amino acids. The ends were cut back, 5 bases at V and 0 bases at J, with 11 bases in the middle. Germline V gives CDR1 SGHVS, CDR2 FQNEAQ. In nucleotides, the CDR3 is TGTGCCAGCAGCCAAGGGGTTTACTCTGGAAACACCATATATTTT. As protein: CASSQGVYSGNTIYF. The full variable domain, in which reference TRBV7-8 and TRBJ1-3 provide the parts outside the CDR3, is GAGVSQSPRYKVAKRGQDVALRCDPISGHVSLFWYQQALGQGPEFLTYFQNEAQLDKSGLPSDRFFAERPEGSVSTLKIQRTQQEDSAVYLCASSQGVYSGNTIYFGEGSWLTVV.

This sequence joins TRBV15 and TRBJ2-5, with 7 bases aligning to TRBD2. Trimming cost V 2 bases and J 3 bases; bases outside gene matches: 3. The germline CDR1 and CDR2 sequences are LNHNV and YYDKDF (reference sequence). The CDR3 has 14 amino acids. The CDR3 is CATSRLAEEETQYF. CDR3 bases: TGTGCCACCAGCAGACTAGCGGAAGAAGAGACCCAGTACTTC.

This clonotype was observed a few times. The gene calls are TRBV28 and TRBJ2-7; 12 bases match TRBD2. After removal of 7 bases from V and 7 bases from J, the junction contained 8 bases not matched to a gene. This CDR3 has 14 residues. Germline V lookup: CDR1 MDHEN, CDR2 SYDVKM. The CDR3 region is CASIPATSGREQYF. The CDR3 coding sequence is TGTGCCAGCATCCCGGCAACTAGCGGGAGGGAGCAGTACTTC.

Many counts were recorded for this clonotype. CDR3 region: CSARVLRTTDTQYF. CDR3 in DNA: TGCAGTGCTAGAGTTTTACGAACCACAGATACGCAGTATTTT. J is TRBJ2-3 and V is TRBV20-1, with D unresolved. V dropped 1 base and J dropped 2 bases, with 10 bases sitting between them. CDR1 DFQATT and CDR2 SNEGSKA come from the germline V gene (reference sequence). The CDR3 covers 14 residues.

The genes are TRBV6-1 and TRBJ2-7; TRBD1 is a possible D gene (6 bases). Germline V gene data show CDR1 as MNHNS and CDR2 as SASEGT. Deletions cut 8 bases from V and 5 bases from J, with 25 bases between. The CDR3 has 16 amino acids. CDR3 nucleotides: TGTGCCAGCGTCCCTGGACAGAGGTTGCCGCCCCACGAGCAGTACTTC. As protein: CASVPGQRLPPHEQYF.